These 16 T cell receptor beta chains came from one sample sequenced in a study of neurological immune-mediated disorders. TCRdb ran MiXCR on the 5' RACE reads and lists one entry per CDR3 protein. The sample shows 50,000 to 65,000 distinct CDR3 sequences, roughly 4% of them seen only once. The sequenced material came from PBMCs. These receptors all come from a young man with multiple sclerosis.

This clonotype was found many times. The rearrangement joins TRBV20-1 to TRBJ1-6; D gene unclear. Germline values: CDR1 DFQATT, CDR2 SNEGSKA (reference sequence). This CDR3 comprises 15 residues. V lost 0 bases and J lost 5, with 11 bases in between. The chain's CDR3 is CSARDPEADNSPLHF. In DNA, the CDR3 is TGCAGTGCTAGAGATCCGGAGGCGGATAATTCACCCCTCCACTTT.

This clonotype was seen repeatedly, ten times or more. This chain joins TRBV27 and TRBJ2-1; D is possibly TRBD2 (6 bases). The V and J ends lost 5 bases and 12 bases respectively, with 17 bases between them. The CDR3 has 13 residues. The germline gives CDR1 MNHEY, CDR2 SMNVEV (reference sequence). The CDR3 bases are TGTGCCAGCAGTCCTCCGGGACTCTCACGGCAGTTCTTC. Translation: CASSPPGLSRQFF.

This clonotype was counted ten times or more. The CDR3 DNA reads as TGTGCCAGCAGCGTAGGTGCAGGGTTTACGCAGTATTTT. The encoded protein is CASSVGAGFTQYF. V usage is TRBV9 and J usage is TRBJ2-3; D is possibly TRBD1 (5 bases). The CDR3 extends over 13 amino acids. CDR1 and CDR2 (germline): SGDLS, YYNGEE. Trimming took off 0 bases at V and 8 bases at J, with 10 bases between the two ends.

This clonotype was counted many times. The gene calls are TRBV7-3 and TRBJ2-5; D uncertain. The V end was cut by 0 bases, the J end by 2 bases, with 7 bases between. The V gene's germline CDR1 is SGHTA and CDR2 FQGTGA. This CDR3 is 14 amino acids long. CDR3 nucleotides: TGTGCCAGCAGCTTAACGGCAGGACAAGAGACCCAGTACTTC. Translated, it gives CASSLTAGQETQYF.

This clonotype was observed at least ten times. The chain is built from TRBV28 and TRBJ1-1; TRBD1 agrees at 7 bases. Trimming cost V 8 bases and J 6 bases; bases outside gene matches: 9. Germline-derived CDR1 and CDR2 are MDHEN and SYDVKM. This CDR3 has 13 amino acids. DNA of the CDR3: TGTGCCAGCTGCCACGGACAGGACCCTGAAGCTTTCTTT. Translating gives CASCHGQDPEAFF.

This clonotype was counted at least ten times. The CDR3 region is CASRLGQGIGELFF. In DNA, the CDR3 is TGTGCCAGCAGGCTGGGACAGGGGATCGGGGAGCTGTTTTTT. The genes are TRBV12-3 or TRBV12-4 and TRBJ2-2; 10 bases align to TRBD1. This CDR3 contains 14 residues. V shed 6 bases, J shed 7 bases, and the junction held 5 bases outside the gene matches.

The chain uses TRBV18 and TRBJ2-7; D is unresolved. V was trimmed by 5 bases and J by 0 bases, leaving 14 bases between them. This CDR3 region has 15 residues. From germline, CDR1 is KGHSH and CDR2 LQKENI. The CDR3 protein is CASSIGDRISYEQYF. The CDR3 region has the DNA TGTGCCAGCTCAATAGGAGACCGGATCTCCTACGAGCAGTACTTC.

This clonotype was counted a few times. The junction differs from germline at one of its ends, possibly a read error. V gene TRBV29-1 combines with J gene TRBJ1-5; D remains ambiguous. CDR3 length: 13 residues. In germline, CDR1 is SQVTM, CDR2 ANQGSEA. This CDR3 is CSVGGHSNQPQNF. The DNA of the CDR3 is TGCAGCGTTGGAGGGCATAGCAATCAGCCCCAGAATTTT.

This clonotype was seen at least ten times. This sequence joins TRBV10-2 and TRBJ1-1; D gene unclear. V gave up 5 bases and J gave up 4 bases, with 14 bases separating them. CDR1 and CDR2 from the germline V gene are WSHSY and SAAADI. The CDR3 spans 14 residues. Here the CDR3 DNA reads TGCGCCAGCAGTTCCTTGGGGAGTACCACTGAAGCTTTCTTT. Translation: CASSSLGSTTEAFF.

This clonotype was recorded at least ten times. J is TRBJ2-2 and V is TRBV20-1; TRBD2 is a possible D gene (5 bases). CDR1 is DFQATT, CDR2 SNEGSKA, per germline (reference sequence). The CDR3 sequence is 17 residues long. V was shortened by 3 bases and J by 3 bases, with 20 bases between the two germline ends. CDR3 residues: CSARFQVLTGDTGELFF. The CDR3 nucleotides are TGCAGTGCTAGGTTCCAGGTCCTGACCGGGGACACCGGGGAGCTGTTTTTT.

This clonotype was observed many times. The chain combines TRBV20-1 with TRBJ1-2; tentatively, D is TRBD1 (5 bases). The CDR3 consists of 13 residues. With 4 bases removed from V and 0 bases from J, the gap between germline ends came to 9 bases. Germline V lookup: CDR1 DFQATT, CDR2 SNEGSKA (reference sequence). The CDR3 nucleotides read TGCAGTGCTACCGGGACGGCTAACTATGGCTACACCTTC. Translating it yields CSATGTANYGYTF.

In its sample, this clonotype was seen many times. This chain connects TRBV7-8 to TRBJ1-1; D is unresolved. V gave up 1 base and J gave up 5 bases, with 5 bases separating them. The germline gives CDR1 SGHVS, CDR2 FQNEAQ. This CDR3 contains 12 residues. As DNA, the CDR3 is TGTGCCAGCAGCTTAGTCTCTACTGAAGCTTTCTTT. Protein sequence: CASSLVSTEAFF.

The sample holds many counts of this clonotype. J is TRBJ2-7 and V is TRBV12-3 or TRBV12-4; D unresolved. The V and J ends lost 5 bases and 0 bases respectively, with 11 bases between them. The CDR3 consists of 14 residues. CDR3 nucleotides: TGTGCCAGCAGTCGCGACGGCCCCTCCTACGAGCAGTACTTC. As protein: CASSRDGPSYEQYF.

This clonotype came up a few times. This chain joins TRBV27 and TRBJ2-1; D not certain. This CDR3 is 12 amino acids long. Trimming left V 6 bases short and J 6 bases short, with 9 bases between. The germline V gene has CDR1 MNHEY and CDR2 SMNVEV (reference sequence). The CDR3 region has the DNA TGTGCCAGCAGCGACTTCTTCAATGAGCAGTTCTTC. It yields the protein CASSDFFNEQFF.

There are many counts of this clonotype. The chain recombines TRBV7-8 with TRBJ2-3; the D gene could be TRBD1 or TRBD2 (5 bases each). Germline V lookup: CDR1 SGHVS, CDR2 FQNEAQ. CDR3 length: 15 amino acids. V was shortened by 5 bases and J by 6 bases, with 18 bases between the two germline ends. The CDR3 coding sequence is TGTGCCAGCAGCATACTACCTAGGGGCGGGGATACGCAGTATTTT. This translates into CASSILPRGGDTQYF.

The J gene is TRBJ2-7, the V gene TRBV14, with D tentatively TRBD2 (5 bases). Germline V gives CDR1 SGHDN, CDR2 FVKESK. With 2 bases removed from V and 6 bases from J, the gap between germline ends came to 11 bases. The CDR3 has 13 amino acids. CDR3 residues: CASSQLVGSEQYF. Written as DNA, the CDR3 is TGTGCCAGCAGCCAATTGGTAGGGAGCGAGCAGTACTTC.